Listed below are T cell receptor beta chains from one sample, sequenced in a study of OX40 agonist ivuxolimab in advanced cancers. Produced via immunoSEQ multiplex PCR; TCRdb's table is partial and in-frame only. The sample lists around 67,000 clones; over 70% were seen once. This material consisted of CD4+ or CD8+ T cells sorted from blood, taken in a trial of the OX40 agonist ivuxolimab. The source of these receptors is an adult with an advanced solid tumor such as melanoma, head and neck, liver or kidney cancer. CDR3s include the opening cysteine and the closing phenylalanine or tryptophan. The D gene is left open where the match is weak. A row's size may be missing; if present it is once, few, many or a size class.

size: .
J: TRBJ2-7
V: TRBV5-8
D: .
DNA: TGTGCCAGCAGCGCAATCGCTCCTACCTTCGGCGAGCAGTACTTC
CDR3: CASSAIAPTFGEQYF

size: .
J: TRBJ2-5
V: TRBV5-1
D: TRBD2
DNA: TGCGCCAGCAGCTTTTCTAGCGGGGGGACCCAAGAGACCCAGTACTTC
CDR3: CASSFSSGGTQETQYF

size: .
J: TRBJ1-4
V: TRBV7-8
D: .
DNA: TGTGCCAGCAGCTCTCCTGTTTTTCCTGAAAAACTGTTTTTT
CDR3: CASSSPVFPEKLFF

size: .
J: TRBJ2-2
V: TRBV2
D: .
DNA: TGTGCCAGCAGTTTAAGGCTAGCCGGCACCGGGGAGCTGTTTTTT
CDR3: CASSLRLAGTGELFF

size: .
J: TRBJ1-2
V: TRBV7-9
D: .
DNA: TGTGCCAGCAGCCCCGAGGCGGCAGCTAACTATGGCTACACCTTC
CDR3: CASSPEAAANYGYTF

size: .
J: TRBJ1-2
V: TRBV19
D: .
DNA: TGTGCCAGTAGTCAAACAGGAGAACGGGGCTACACCTTC
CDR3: CASSQTGERGYTF

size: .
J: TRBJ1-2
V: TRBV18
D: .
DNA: TGTGCCAGCTCACCAGGGCAGGACCCAGCTAACTATGGCTACACCTTC
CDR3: CASSPGQDPANYGYTF

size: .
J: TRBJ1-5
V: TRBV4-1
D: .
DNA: TGCGCCAGCAGCCAAGACGGATTGGAATATCAGCCCCAGCATTTT
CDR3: CASSQDGLEYQPQHF

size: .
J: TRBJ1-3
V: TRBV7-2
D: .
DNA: TGTGTCAGCAGCTTAGAAGGGATAAAAACAGGGAGGGCTAGAAACACCATATATTTT
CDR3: CVSSLEGIKTGRARNTIYF

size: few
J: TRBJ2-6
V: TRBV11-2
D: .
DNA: TGTGCCAGCAGCGAGGGACCTTATGGGGCCAACGTCCTGACTTTC
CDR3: CASSEGPYGANVLTF

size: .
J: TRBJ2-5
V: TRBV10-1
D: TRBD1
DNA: TGCGCCAGCAGTGAATTTTGGGACAGGGGGCAGGAGACCCAGTACTTC
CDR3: CASSEFWDRGQETQYF

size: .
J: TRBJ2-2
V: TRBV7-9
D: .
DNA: TGTGCCAGCAGCTTAGGGGGAACCACCGGGGAGCTGTTTTTT
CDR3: CASSLGGTTGELFF

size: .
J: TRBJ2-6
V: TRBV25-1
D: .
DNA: TGTGCCAGCAGTGAATTGGGGAGCCCGAACGTCCTGACTTTC
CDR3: CASSELGSPNVLTF

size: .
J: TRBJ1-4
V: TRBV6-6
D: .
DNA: TGTGCCAGCAAGGTGACAACAACTAATGAAAAACTGTTTTTT
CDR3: CASKVTTTNEKLFF

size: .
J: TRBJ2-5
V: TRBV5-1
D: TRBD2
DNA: TGCGCCAGCAGCCCAGCACCGGGACTAGCGGAGACCCAGTACTTC
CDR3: CASSPAPGLAETQYF

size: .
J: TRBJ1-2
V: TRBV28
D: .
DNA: TGTGCCAGCATGCGGCCCGGGAGGCGTCTGGGCTATGGCTACACCTTC
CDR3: CASMRPGRRLGYGYTF

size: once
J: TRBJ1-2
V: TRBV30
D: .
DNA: TGTGCCTGGAGGTCGCCAGGCTATGGCTACACCTTC
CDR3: CAWRSPGYGYTF

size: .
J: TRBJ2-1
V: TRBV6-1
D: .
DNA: TGTGCCAGCACCGAGACCCGGGACGCCAGGGAGCAGTTCTTC
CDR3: CASTETRDAREQFF

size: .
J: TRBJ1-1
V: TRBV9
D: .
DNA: TGTGCCAGCAGCGACTCAGGGAGCGTTAGGACTGAAGCTTTCTTT
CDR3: CASSDSGSVRTEAFF

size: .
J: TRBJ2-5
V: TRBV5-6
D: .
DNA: TGTGCCAGCTTTAAACAGGAGACCCAGTACTTC
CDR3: CASFKQETQYF